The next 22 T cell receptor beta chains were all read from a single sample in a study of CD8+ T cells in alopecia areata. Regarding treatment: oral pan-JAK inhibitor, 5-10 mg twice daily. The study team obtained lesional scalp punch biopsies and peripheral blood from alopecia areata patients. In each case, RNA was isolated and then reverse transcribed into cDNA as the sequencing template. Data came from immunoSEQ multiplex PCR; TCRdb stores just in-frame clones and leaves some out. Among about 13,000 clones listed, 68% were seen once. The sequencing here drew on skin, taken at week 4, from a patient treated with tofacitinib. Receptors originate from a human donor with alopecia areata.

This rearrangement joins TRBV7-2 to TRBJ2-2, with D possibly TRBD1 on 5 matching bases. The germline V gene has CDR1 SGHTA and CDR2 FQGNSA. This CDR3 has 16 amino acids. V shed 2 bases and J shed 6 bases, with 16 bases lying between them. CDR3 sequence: CASSLIPPRASGELFF. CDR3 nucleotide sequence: TGTGCCAGCAGCTTAATCCCGCCCAGGGCCTCCGGGGAGCTGTTTTTT.

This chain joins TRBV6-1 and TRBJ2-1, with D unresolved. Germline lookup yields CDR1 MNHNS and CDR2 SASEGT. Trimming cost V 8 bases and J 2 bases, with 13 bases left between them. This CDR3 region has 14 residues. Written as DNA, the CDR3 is TGTGCCAGCGAGCTACAGCCTCCCTACAATGAGCAGTTCTTC. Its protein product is CASELQPPYNEQFF.

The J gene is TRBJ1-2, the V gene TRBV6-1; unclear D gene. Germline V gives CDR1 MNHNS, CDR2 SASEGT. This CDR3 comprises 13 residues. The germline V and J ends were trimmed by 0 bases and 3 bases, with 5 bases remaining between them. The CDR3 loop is CASSEAGHYGYTF. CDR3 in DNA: TGTGCCAGCAGTGAAGCCGGTCACTATGGCTACACCTTC.

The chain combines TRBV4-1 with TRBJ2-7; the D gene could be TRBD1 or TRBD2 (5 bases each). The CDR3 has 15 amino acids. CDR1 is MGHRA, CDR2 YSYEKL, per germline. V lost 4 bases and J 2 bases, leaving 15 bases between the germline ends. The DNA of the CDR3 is TGCGCCAGCAGCCGACCGGGACGGAGAACCTACGAGCAGTACTTC. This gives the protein CASSRPGRRTYEQYF.

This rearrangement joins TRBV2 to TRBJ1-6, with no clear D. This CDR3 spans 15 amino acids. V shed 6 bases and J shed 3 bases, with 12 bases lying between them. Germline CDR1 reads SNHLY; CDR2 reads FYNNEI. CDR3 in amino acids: CASRATQNYNSPLHF. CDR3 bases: TGTGCCAGCAGAGCAACCCAGAACTATAATTCACCCCTCCACTTT. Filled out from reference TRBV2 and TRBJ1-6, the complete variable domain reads EPEVTQTPSHQVTQMGQEVILRCVPISNHLYFYWYRQILGQKVEFLVSFYNNEISEKSEIFDDQFSVERPDGSNFTLKIRSTKLEDSAMYFCASRATQNYNSPLHFGNGTRLTVT.

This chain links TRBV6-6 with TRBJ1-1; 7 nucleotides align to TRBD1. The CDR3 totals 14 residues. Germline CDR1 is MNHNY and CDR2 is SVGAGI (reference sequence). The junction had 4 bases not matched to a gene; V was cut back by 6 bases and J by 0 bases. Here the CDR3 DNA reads TGTGCCAGCAGCCCGGGACAGCTGAACACTGAAGCTTTCTTT. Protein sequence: CASSPGQLNTEAFF.

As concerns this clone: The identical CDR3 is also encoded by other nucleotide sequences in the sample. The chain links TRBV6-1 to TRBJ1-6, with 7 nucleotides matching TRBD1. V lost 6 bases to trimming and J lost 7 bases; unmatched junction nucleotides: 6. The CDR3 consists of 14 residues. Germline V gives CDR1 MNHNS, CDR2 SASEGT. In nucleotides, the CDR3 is TGTGCCAGCAGCCCCGGGACAGTAAATTCACCCCTCCACTTT. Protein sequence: CASSPGTVNSPLHF.

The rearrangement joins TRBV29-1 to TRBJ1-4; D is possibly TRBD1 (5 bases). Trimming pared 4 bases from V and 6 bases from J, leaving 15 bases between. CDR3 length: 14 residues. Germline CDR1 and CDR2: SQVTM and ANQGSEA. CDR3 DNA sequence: TGCAGCGTTGTGTTGTTTGGCAGGGATGAAAAACTGTTTTTT. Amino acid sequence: CSVVLFGRDEKLFF.

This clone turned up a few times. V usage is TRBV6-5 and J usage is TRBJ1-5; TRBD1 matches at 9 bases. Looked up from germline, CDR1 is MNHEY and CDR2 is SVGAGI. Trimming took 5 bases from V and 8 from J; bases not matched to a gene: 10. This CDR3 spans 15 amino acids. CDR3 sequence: CASSDYRGRVEPQHF. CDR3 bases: TGTGCCAGCAGTGACTACAGGGGGCGAGTAGAGCCCCAGCATTTT.

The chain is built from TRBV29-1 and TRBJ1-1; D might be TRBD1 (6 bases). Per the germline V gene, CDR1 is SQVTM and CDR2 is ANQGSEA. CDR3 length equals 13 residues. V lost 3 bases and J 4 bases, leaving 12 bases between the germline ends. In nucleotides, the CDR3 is TGCAGCGTTGAGGGGGGGCTCGGCACTGAAGCTTTCTTT. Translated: CSVEGGLGTEAFF.

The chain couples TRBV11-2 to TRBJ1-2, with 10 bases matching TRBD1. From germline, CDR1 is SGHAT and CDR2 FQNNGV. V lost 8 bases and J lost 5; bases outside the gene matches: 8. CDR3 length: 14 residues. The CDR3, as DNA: TGTGCCAGCGGCAGTGACAGGGGGCGGTATGGCTACACCTTC. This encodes CASGSDRGRYGYTF.

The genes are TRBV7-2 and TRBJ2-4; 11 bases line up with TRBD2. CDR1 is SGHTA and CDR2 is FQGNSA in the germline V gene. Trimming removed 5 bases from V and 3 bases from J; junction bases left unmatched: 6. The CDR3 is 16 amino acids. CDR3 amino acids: CASSLQLAGVKNIQYF. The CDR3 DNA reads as TGTGCCAGCAGCCTACAACTAGCGGGGGTCAAAAACATTCAGTACTTC.

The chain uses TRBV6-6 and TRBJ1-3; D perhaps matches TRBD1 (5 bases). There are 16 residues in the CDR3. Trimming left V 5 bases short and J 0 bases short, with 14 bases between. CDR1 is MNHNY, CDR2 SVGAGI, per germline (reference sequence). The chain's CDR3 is CASSTRRGFSGNTIYF. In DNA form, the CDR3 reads TGTGCCAGCAGTACGCGGCGGGGGTTCTCTGGAAACACCATATATTTT.

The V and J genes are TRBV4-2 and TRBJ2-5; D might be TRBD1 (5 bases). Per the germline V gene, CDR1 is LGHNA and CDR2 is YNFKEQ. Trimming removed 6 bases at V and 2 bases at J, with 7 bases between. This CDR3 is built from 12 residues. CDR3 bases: TGTGCCAGCAGAGGGGTTCAAGAGACCCAGTACTTC. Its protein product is CASRGVQETQYF.

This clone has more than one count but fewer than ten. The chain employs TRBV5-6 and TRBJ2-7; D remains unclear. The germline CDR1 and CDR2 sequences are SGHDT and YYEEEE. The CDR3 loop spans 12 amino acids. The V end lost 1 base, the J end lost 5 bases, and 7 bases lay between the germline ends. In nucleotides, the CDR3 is TGTGCCAGCAGCTTGTATGGCCACGAGCAGTACTTC. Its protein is CASSLYGHEQYF.

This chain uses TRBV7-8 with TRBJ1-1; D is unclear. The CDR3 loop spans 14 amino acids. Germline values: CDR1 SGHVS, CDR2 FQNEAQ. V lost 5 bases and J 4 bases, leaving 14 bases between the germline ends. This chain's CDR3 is CASSLRRSGTEAFF. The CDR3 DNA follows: TGTGCCAGCAGCCTAAGGCGGTCAGGCACTGAAGCTTTCTTT.

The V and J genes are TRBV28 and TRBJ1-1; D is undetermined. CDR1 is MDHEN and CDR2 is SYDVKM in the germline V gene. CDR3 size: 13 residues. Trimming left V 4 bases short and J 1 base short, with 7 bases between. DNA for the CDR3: TGTGCCAGCAGTTCGGGGTCGAACACTGAAGCTTTCTTT. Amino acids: CASSSGSNTEAFF.

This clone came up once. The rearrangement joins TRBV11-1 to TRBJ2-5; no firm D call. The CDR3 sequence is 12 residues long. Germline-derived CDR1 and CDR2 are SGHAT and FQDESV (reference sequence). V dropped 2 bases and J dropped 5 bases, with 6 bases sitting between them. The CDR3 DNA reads TGTGCCAGCAGCTTATCACGGGAGACCCAGTACTTC. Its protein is CASSLSRETQYF.

CDR3 in amino acids: CASFSPGSQGGTQYF. CDR3 nucleotide sequence: TGTGCCAGCTTCAGTCCCGGGTCCCAGGGAGGTACGCAGTATTTT. V and J are TRBV27 and TRBJ2-3, with a weak D call TRBD2 (6 bases). Trimming shortened V by 8 bases and J by 8 bases, and 23 bases separated the two germline ends. Germline CDR1 and CDR2: MNHEY and SMNVEV (reference sequence). The CDR3 is made up of 15 amino acids.

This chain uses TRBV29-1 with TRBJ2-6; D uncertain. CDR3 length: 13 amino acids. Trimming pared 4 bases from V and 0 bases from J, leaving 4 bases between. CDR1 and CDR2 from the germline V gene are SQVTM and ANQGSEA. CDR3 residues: CSVVDSGANVLTF. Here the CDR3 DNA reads TGCAGCGTTGTGGACTCTGGGGCCAACGTCCTGACTTTC.

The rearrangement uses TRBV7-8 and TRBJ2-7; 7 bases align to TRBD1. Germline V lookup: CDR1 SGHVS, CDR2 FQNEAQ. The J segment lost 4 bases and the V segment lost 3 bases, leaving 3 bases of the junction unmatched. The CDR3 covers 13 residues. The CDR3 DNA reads TGTGCCAGCAGCTTCGGGACAGCATACGAGCAGTACTTC. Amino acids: CASSFGTAYEQYF.

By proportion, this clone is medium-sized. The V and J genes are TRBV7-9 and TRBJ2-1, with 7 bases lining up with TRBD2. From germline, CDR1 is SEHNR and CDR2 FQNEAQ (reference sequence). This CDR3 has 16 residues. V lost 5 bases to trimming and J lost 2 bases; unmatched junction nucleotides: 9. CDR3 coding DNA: TGTGCCAGCAGCCTCTCGGGGGGAGTCCCCTACAATGAGCAGTTCTTC. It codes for CASSLSGGVPYNEQFF.